The clone carrying this TCR beta chain came up many times. Its antigen is still unknown. This entry comes from a study of read filtering for tumor transcriptome and immune sequencing. About the research overall: After DNase treatment, RNA was made into whole-transcriptome libraries. RNA-seq yielded only roughly 80 to 1,300 TCR reads, IR-seq about 4.05 to 11 million. Study-wide results and caveats: The CD138-negative fraction was mixed bone marrow immune cells, not pure T cells.

This library used roughly 370 ng RNA and molecular barcoded adaptors spanning alpha/delta and beta/gamma chains. Using its own MiXCR run on the reads, TCRdb lists one record per CDR3 protein. The table shows tens of thousands of distinct CDR3 sequences, with roughly 14% occurring only once. Trimming stripped 6 bases from V and 5 bases from J, with 17 bases between. Per germline, CDR1 DFQATT and CDR2 SNEGSKA (reference sequence). This CDR3 is 13 amino acids long. The sequenced sample was a population of CD138-negative cells sorted from bone marrow. The source of this sequence is a donor over 35 with multiple myeloma. The rearrangement links TRBV20-1 to TRBJ2-7, with TRBD2 as a possible D gene (6 bases). DNA for the CDR3: TGCAGTGCCAAGCACGGGGGTCCGAACGAGCAGTACTTC. Translation gives CSAKHGGPNEQYF.